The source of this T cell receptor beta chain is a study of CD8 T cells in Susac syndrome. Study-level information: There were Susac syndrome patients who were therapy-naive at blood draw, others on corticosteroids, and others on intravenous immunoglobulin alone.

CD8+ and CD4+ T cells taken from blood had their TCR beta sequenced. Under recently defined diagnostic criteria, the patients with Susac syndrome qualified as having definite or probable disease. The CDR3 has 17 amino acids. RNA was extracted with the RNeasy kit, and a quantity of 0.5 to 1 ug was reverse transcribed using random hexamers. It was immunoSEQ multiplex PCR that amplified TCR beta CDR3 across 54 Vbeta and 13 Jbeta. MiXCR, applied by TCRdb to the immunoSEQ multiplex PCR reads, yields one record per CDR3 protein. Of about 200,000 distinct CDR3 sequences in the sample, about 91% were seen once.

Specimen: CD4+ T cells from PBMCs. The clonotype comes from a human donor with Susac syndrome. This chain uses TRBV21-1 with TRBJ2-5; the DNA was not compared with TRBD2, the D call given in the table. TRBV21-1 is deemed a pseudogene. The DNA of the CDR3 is TGTGCCAGCAGCAAATTAATGGGGACTAGCGGCCAAGAGACCCAGTACTTC. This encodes CASSKLMGTSGQETQYF.